A single sample is the source of the 14 T cell receptor beta chains below, sequenced in a study of T cells after somatic rescue of genetic block. Libraries were prepared by immunoSEQ multiplex PCR; TCRdb keeps only in-frame clonotypes and omits some of them. The sample lists approximately 58,000 clones; more than 90% were seen once. The material sequenced was peripheral blood mononuclear cells (PBMCs). The receptors derive from a child under two years old.

The chain carries TRBV7-8 and TRBJ2-7; possible D gene TRBD2, 6 bases. Germline assignment: CDR1 SGHVS and CDR2 FQNEAQ. The CDR3 spans 16 residues. Trimming left V 3 bases short and J 1 base short, with 16 bases between. The CDR3 loop reads CASSFSPTRGSYEQYF. In nucleotides, the CDR3 is TGTGCCAGCAGCTTTTCCCCGACTAGAGGTTCCTACGAGCAGTACTTC. The whole variable domain, remainder taken from reference TRBV7-8 and TRBJ2-7, is GAGVSQSPRYKVAKRGQDVALRCDPISGHVSLFWYQQALGQGPEFLTYFQNEAQLDKSGLPSDRFFAERPEGSVSTLKIQRTQQEDSAVYLCASSFSPTRGSYEQYFGPGTRLTVT.

The chain links TRBV6-5 to TRBJ1-1, with D perhaps TRBD1 (6 bases). Germline CDR1 MNHEY, CDR2 SVGAGI. CDR3 length equals 15 residues. V shed 7 bases and J shed 1 base, with 16 bases lying between them. The CDR3 here is CASTHAGTRNTEAFF. The CDR3 DNA sequence: TGTGCCAGCACCCACGCCGGGACAAGGAACACTGAAGCTTTCTTT.

This sequence joins TRBV28 and TRBJ2-7; the D gene is possibly TRBD1 (5 bases). The CDR3 consists of 13 residues. V dropped 7 bases and J dropped 1 base, with 11 bases sitting between them. Germline V gives CDR1 MDHEN, CDR2 SYDVKM. CDR3 region: CASNSDTSYEQYF. In nucleotides, the CDR3 is TGTGCCAGCAATTCGGACACGTCCTACGAGCAGTACTTC.

The chain joins TRBV5-1 to TRBJ2-7; 11 bases are a match to TRBD2. The V segment lost 0 bases and the J segment 4 bases; nucleotides outside the gene matches: 0. This CDR3 is built from 14 residues. CDR1 and CDR2 from the germline V gene are SGHRS and YFSETQ. CDR3 nucleotides: TGCGCCAGCAGCTTGGTAGCGGGAGGGTACGAGCAGTACTTC. This sequence encodes CASSLVAGGYEQYF.

The rearrangement joins TRBV5-1 to TRBJ1-1; TRBD1 aligns across 12 bases. Germline lookup yields CDR1 SGHRS and CDR2 YFSETQ. Trimming removed 5 bases from V and 1 base from J; junction bases left unmatched: 9. This CDR3 is 17 amino acids long. In nucleotides, the CDR3 is TGCGCCAGCAGACAAGGGACAGGGGGCCCTACGAACACTGAAGCTTTCTTT. It codes for CASRQGTGGPTNTEAFF.

The CDR3 sequence is CASSLGEQYF. DNA of the CDR3: TGTGCCAGCAGTTTAGGCGAGCAGTACTTC. This chain uses TRBV27 with TRBJ2-7; D unresolved. CDR1 and CDR2 from the germline V gene are MNHEY and SMNVEV (reference sequence). The ends were cut back, 2 bases at V and 6 bases at J, with 2 bases in the middle. The CDR3 runs to 10 residues.

This chain joins TRBV7-5 and TRBJ2-3; the DNA was not used to check the table's D call, TRBD2. TRBV7-5 is listed as a pseudogene. The CDR3 sequence is 15 residues long. CDR3 coding DNA: TGTGCCAGCAGCTACGGGACTAGCGGCACAGATACGCAGTATTTT. This sequence encodes CASSYGTSGTDTQYF.

The V and J genes are TRBV9 and TRBJ2-1, with no clear D. V was trimmed by 0 bases and J by 7 bases, leaving 8 bases between them. This CDR3 contains 13 residues. CDR1 is SGDLS, CDR2 YYNGEE, per germline. The DNA for the CDR3 is TGTGCCAGCAGCGTAGGAATAGCAAATGAGCAGTTCTTC. Its translation is CASSVGIANEQFF.

The table lists this clone with a count of one. The chain uses TRBV19 and TRBJ1-5, with D hard to call. Germline V gene data show CDR1 as LNHDA and CDR2 as SQIVND (reference sequence). Trimming took off 4 bases at V and 7 bases at J, with 8 bases between the two ends. The CDR3 totals 12 residues. The CDR3 DNA reads as TGTGCCAGTAGTACTTTAAGGCAGCCCCAGCATTTT. Amino acid sequence: CASSTLRQPQHF.

The CDR3 DNA reads as TGTGCCAGCAGTTACCGGGACTTATCCTACGAGCAGTACTTC. Protein: CASSYRDLSYEQYF. The chain is built from TRBV6-6 and TRBJ2-7; D perhaps matches TRBD2 (6 bases). Trimming removed 2 bases from V and 1 base from J, with 9 bases in between. The CDR3 length is 14 residues. Germline V gene sequence: CDR1 MNHNY, CDR2 SVGAGI (reference sequence).

The CDR3 bases are TGCGCCAGCAGCTTCAGCCAGACAGGGGGCGGGGAGACCCAGTACTTC. Its protein product is CASSFSQTGGGETQYF. This chain uses TRBV5-1 with TRBJ2-5, with 10 nucleotides matching TRBD1. CDR3 length: 16 amino acids. Germline assignment: CDR1 SGHRS and CDR2 YFSETQ. The ends lost 2 bases at V and 5 bases at J; junction bases unmatched: 9.

J is TRBJ2-2 and V is TRBV9; D not certain. The CDR3 runs to 11 residues. V dropped 1 base and J dropped 5 bases, with 0 bases sitting between them. Germline V CDR1 and CDR2: SGDLS, YYNGEE. The CDR3 spells CASSVTGELFF. In DNA form, the CDR3 reads TGTGCCAGCAGCGTAACCGGGGAGCTGTTTTTT.

This chain links TRBV7-2 with TRBJ2-5; no reliable D call. There are 11 residues in the CDR3. The germline V and J ends were trimmed by 6 bases and 1 base, with 3 bases remaining between them. CDR1 is SGHTA and CDR2 is FQGNSA in the germline V gene. The CDR3 loop is CASRAQETQYF. The CDR3 nucleotides read TGTGCCAGCAGGGCCCAAGAGACCCAGTACTTC.

The genes are TRBV10-3 and TRBJ2-1, with 9 positions matching TRBD2. CDR1 and CDR2 (germline): ENHRY, SYGVKD. V lost 3 bases to trimming and J lost 13 bases; unmatched junction nucleotides: 4. The CDR3 contains 12 residues. CDR3: CAISDPSGIQFF. DNA for the CDR3: TGTGCCATCAGTGATCCTAGCGGGATCCAGTTCTTC.